Listed below are T cell receptor beta chains from one sample, sequenced in a study of blood T cells in healthy people across ages. TCRdb re-derived calls from the 5' RACE reads in MiXCR, one entry per CDR3 protein. The sample lists approximately 2,000,000 distinct CDR3 sequences; about 39% were seen once. The sequencing input was blood. These receptors were taken from a human donor in good health. Both conserved end residues are part of each CDR3. Each record gives: CDR3 DNA, CDR3 protein, J gene, V gene, D gene, clone size. D genes are given only for firm matches. Size tells how often a clone was seen (once, few, many) or the class of an expanded clone, and some rows leave it out.

CDR3nt: TGCAGCGTCGGGGGACTAGGTGTGGCAGATACGCAGTATTTT; CDR3aa: CSVGGLGVADTQYF; j_gene: TRBJ2-3; v_gene: TRBV29-1; d_gene: TRBD2; abundance: few
CDR3nt: TGTGCCAGCAGCCAAGAACACCGGCAGTTCTTC; CDR3aa: CASSQEHRQFF; j_gene: TRBJ2-1; v_gene: TRBV3-1; d_gene: .; abundance: few
CDR3nt: TGCAGTGCTAGATTTTCGGGACTTCACTCCTACGGGCAGTACTTC; CDR3aa: CSARFSGLHSYGQYF; j_gene: TRBJ2-7; v_gene: TRBV20-1; d_gene: .; abundance: once
CDR3nt: TGCGCCAGCAGCTTGGGGCGGGGGGGAGCCCGCAATGAGCAGTTCTTC; CDR3aa: CASSLGRGGARNEQFF; j_gene: TRBJ2-1; v_gene: TRBV5-1; d_gene: TRBD2; abundance: .
CDR3nt: TGCAGTGCTAGATCAGTTAGCAATCAGCCCCAGCATTTT; CDR3aa: CSARSVSNQPQHF; j_gene: TRBJ1-5; v_gene: TRBV20-1; d_gene: .; abundance: .
CDR3nt: TGCAGCGTTGAAACGGGGACCGATACAGATACGCAGTATTTT; CDR3aa: CSVETGTDTDTQYF; j_gene: TRBJ2-3; v_gene: TRBV29-1; d_gene: .; abundance: .
CDR3nt: TGTGCCAGCAGTTACTCGATAAATGGGGGGGACAATGAGCAGTACTTC; CDR3aa: CASSYSINGGDNEQYF; j_gene: TRBJ2-7; v_gene: TRBV6-6; d_gene: .; abundance: .
CDR3nt: TGCAGTGCTAGCGAGGGACAGGGAAGCACAGATACGCAGTATTTT; CDR3aa: CSASEGQGSTDTQYF; j_gene: TRBJ2-3; v_gene: TRBV20-1; d_gene: TRBD1; abundance: .
CDR3nt: TGTGCCAGCAGCGTCTCAGAGGGGACCTACACATATACGCAGTATTTT; CDR3aa: CASSVSEGTYTYTQYF; j_gene: TRBJ2-3; v_gene: TRBV7-2; d_gene: .; abundance: .
CDR3nt: TGCAGCGGGCAGAAACAAGAGACCCAGTACTTC; CDR3aa: CSGQKQETQYF; j_gene: TRBJ2-5; v_gene: TRBV29-1; d_gene: .; abundance: .
CDR3nt: TGCGCCAGCAGCCAAGGTACAGGCAATTCTAACTATGGCTACACCTTC; CDR3aa: CASSQGTGNSNYGYTF; j_gene: TRBJ1-2; v_gene: TRBV4-3; d_gene: .; abundance: few
CDR3nt: TGTGCCAGCAGACGAGGGGGGTCAAACAATGAGCAGTTCTTC; CDR3aa: CASRRGGSNNEQFF; j_gene: TRBJ2-1; v_gene: TRBV6-2/TRBV6-3; d_gene: .; abundance: .
CDR3nt: TGCGCCAGCAGCCAGGGCGGGGGGCCCTACAATGAGCAGTACTTC; CDR3aa: CASSQGGGPYNEQYF; j_gene: TRBJ2-7; v_gene: TRBV4-3; d_gene: TRBD2; abundance: .
CDR3nt: TGTGCTAGCAGTCTACAGGCGGGGGGGCAAACCGGGGAGCTGTTTTTT; CDR3aa: CASSLQAGGQTGELFF; j_gene: TRBJ2-2; v_gene: TRBV7-7; d_gene: TRBD2; abundance: .
CDR3nt: TGTGCCAGCAGCGTAGCGTCAGACTATGGCTACACCTTC; CDR3aa: CASSVASDYGYTF; j_gene: TRBJ1-2; v_gene: TRBV9; d_gene: .; abundance: few
CDR3nt: TGTGCCAGCAGCTCTAGGTTGGCAGCAGTTAATAGCAATCAGCCCCAGCATTTT; CDR3aa: CASSSRLAAVNSNQPQHF; j_gene: TRBJ1-5; v_gene: TRBV7-8; d_gene: .; abundance: few
CDR3nt: TGTGCCAGTTCAGACAGGGGTGGACAAGAGACCCAGTACTTC; CDR3aa: CASSDRGGQETQYF; j_gene: TRBJ2-5; v_gene: TRBV3-1; d_gene: TRBD1; abundance: few
CDR3nt: TGTGCCAGCAGCTTAGTGGGGCTAGCAGAAGAGACCCAGTACTTC; CDR3aa: CASSLVGLAEETQYF; j_gene: TRBJ2-5; v_gene: TRBV11-2; d_gene: .; abundance: .